Below are 22 T cell receptor beta chains sequenced from a single sample in a study of T cell changes during pregnancy in multiple sclerosis. The data were produced by immunoSEQ multiplex PCR, yet TCRdb's version contains in-frame clones alone and is incomplete. The sample has 40,000 to 45,000 clones, more than 75% seen once. Sequenced here: CD8+ T cells from peripheral blood mononuclear cells, sampled after pregnancy. The receptors were sampled from a female donor in good health, enrolled as a control in a pregnancy study.

V and J are TRBV6-1 and TRBJ1-1, with 9 bases identical to TRBD1. The CDR3 contains 14 residues. The germline V gene encodes CDR1 MNHNS and CDR2 SASEGT. Trimming at V came to 6 bases and at J to 1 base, leaving 3 bases not matched to a gene. The CDR3, as DNA: TGTGCCAGCAGCCTGGACAGGGGGAACACTGAAGCTTTCTTT. Residues: CASSLDRGNTEAFF.

The V gene is TRBV4-2, the J gene TRBJ1-2; no clear D. Trimming pared 0 bases from V and 3 bases from J, leaving 14 bases between. Per the germline V gene, CDR1 is LGHNA and CDR2 is YNFKEQ. The CDR3 extends over 16 amino acids. DNA for the CDR3: TGTGCCAGCAGCCAAGATTCCCTCCAGACTGACTATGGCTACACCTTC. Translating it yields CASSQDSLQTDYGYTF.

This clone has just one count. The chain links TRBV7-2 to TRBJ1-3; the match to TRBD1 covers 11 bases. With V trimmed by 5 bases and J by 1 base, 4 bases remained unmatched. The length of the CDR3 is 16 residues. Germline loops: CDR1 SGHTA, CDR2 FQGNSA. The chain's CDR3 is CASSPGTGGSGNTIYF. CDR3 DNA: TGTGCCAGCAGCCCCGGGACAGGGGGGTCTGGAAACACCATATATTTT.

The chain employs TRBV5-4 and TRBJ2-7; D is possibly TRBD1 (5 bases). CDR1 is SGHNT, CDR2 YYREEE, per germline (reference sequence). V lost 4 bases and J lost 3, with 11 bases in between. The length of the CDR3 is 13 residues. CDR3: CASSHGQGYEQYF. CDR3 nucleotide sequence: TGTGCCAGCAGCCACGGGCAGGGCTACGAGCAGTACTTC.

This chain joins TRBV27 and TRBJ1-5; perhaps TRBD1 as D (6 bases). Germline lookup yields CDR1 MNHEY and CDR2 SMNVEV (reference sequence). V lost 6 bases, J lost 3 bases, and 12 bases lay in between. The CDR3 sequence is 14 residues long. The CDR3 loop reads CASREAGANQPQHF. DNA of the CDR3: TGTGCCAGCAGGGAGGCAGGGGCCAATCAGCCCCAGCATTTT.

The chain recombines TRBV7-8 with TRBJ2-3, with 8 nucleotides matching TRBD2. This CDR3 has 15 amino acids. The J segment lost 4 bases and the V segment lost 1 base, leaving 4 bases of the junction unmatched. CDR1 and CDR2 from the germline V gene are SGHVS and FQNEAQ. DNA of the CDR3: TGTGCCAGCAGCTTAGGAGCGGGGGCAGCAGATACGCAGTATTTT. It specifies CASSLGAGAADTQYF.

This chain uses TRBV4-1 with TRBJ1-1; D is unresolved. Trimming cost V 4 bases and J 1 base, with 16 bases left between them. The CDR3 is 16 amino acids. Germline-derived CDR1 and CDR2 are MGHRA and YSYEKL. The CDR3 reads CASSPSTYTRNTEAFF. The CDR3 DNA reads TGCGCCAGCAGCCCATCCACCTATACGAGGAACACTGAAGCTTTCTTT.

The chain is built from TRBV11-2 and TRBJ2-5; D not certain. Trimming removed 3 bases from V and 1 base from J, with 3 bases in between. Germline CDR1 SGHAT, CDR2 FQNNGV. This CDR3 has 12 amino acids. The CDR3 DNA reads as TGTGCCAGCAGCTTCGGCCAAGAGACCCAGTACTTC. It encodes CASSFGQETQYF.

CDR3 amino acids: CASSYHTGEEAFF. The DNA of the CDR3 is TGTGCCAGCAGTTACCACACAGGGGAGGAAGCTTTCTTT. V usage is TRBV6-6 and J usage is TRBJ1-1; 7 positions agree with TRBD1. The trim removed 2 bases at V and 8 bases at J, leaving 5 bases unmatched. Per the germline V gene, CDR1 is MNHNY and CDR2 is SVGAGI (reference sequence). The CDR3 length is 13 residues.

V is TRBV11-2 and J is TRBJ2-2; weak D call: TRBD2 (7 bases). V lost 4 bases and J lost 7, with 16 bases in between. CDR1 SGHAT and CDR2 FQNNGV come from the germline V gene. The CDR3 totals 15 residues. The DNA of the CDR3 is TGTGCCAGCAGCTCACCGGGGGGAGGGGGCGGGGAGCTGTTTTTT. It is translated as CASSSPGGGGGELFF.

The chain uses TRBV2 and TRBJ2-3; maybe TRBD1 (5 bases). The V and J ends lost 0 bases and 1 base respectively, with 11 bases between them. Germline V gene sequence: CDR1 SNHLY, CDR2 FYNNEI. The CDR3 has 16 residues. CDR3 in amino acids: CASSEAQGLGTDTQYF. The DNA for the CDR3 is TGTGCCAGCAGTGAAGCCCAGGGCTTGGGCACAGATACGCAGTATTTT.

This clone was picked up a small number of times. The V call is TRBV5-1, the J call TRBJ2-1; D uncertain. Germline CDR1 and CDR2: SGHRS and YFSETQ. Trimming removed 2 bases from V and 5 bases from J, with 5 bases in between. The CDR3 is 12 amino acids. In nucleotides, the CDR3 is TGCGCCAGCAGCTTTCCCGACAATGAGCAGTTCTTC. It specifies CASSFPDNEQFF.

The chain carries TRBV7-8 and TRBJ2-1; a possible D gene is TRBD1 (6 bases). Trimming pared 5 bases from V and 0 bases from J, leaving 11 bases between. CDR3 length: 15 amino acids. Germline V gene sequence: CDR1 SGHVS, CDR2 FQNEAQ. The CDR3 protein is CASSPLGGSYNEQFF. The CDR3 DNA sequence: TGTGCCAGCAGCCCGCTAGGGGGCTCCTACAATGAGCAGTTCTTC.

The chain couples TRBV6-1 to TRBJ2-7; 10 nucleotides line up with TRBD1. The CDR3 sequence is 13 residues long. CDR1 and CDR2 (germline): MNHNS, SASEGT. The trim removed 6 bases at V and 3 bases at J, leaving 2 bases unmatched. The DNA of the CDR3 is TGTGCCAGCAGAAGGACAGGGGGCTACGAGCAGTACTTC. Translating it yields CASRRTGGYEQYF.

This chain joins TRBV7-3 and TRBJ1-5; 9 nucleotides agree with TRBD1. This CDR3 region has 15 residues. The germline CDR1 and CDR2 sequences are SGHTA and FQGTGA. J gave up 6 bases and V 6 bases, and 9 bases lay outside the gene matches. CDR3 bases: TGTGCCAGCAGTCGCACAGGGGGCGCCGGTCAGCCCCAGCATTTT. This translates into CASSRTGGAGQPQHF.

This rearrangement joins TRBV28 to TRBJ2-5; 8 bases fit TRBD1. The V and J ends lost 8 bases and 3 bases, in that order; junction bases with no gene match: 8. CDR1 is MDHEN, CDR2 SYDVKM, per germline. This CDR3 spans 14 amino acids. The CDR3 DNA is TGTGCCAGCCTAAGACAGGGGCCCAAAGAGACCCAGTACTTC. Amino acids: CASLRQGPKETQYF. Drawing the rest from reference TRBV28 and TRBJ2-5, the complete variable domain is DVKVTQSSRYLVKRTGEKVFLECVQDMDHENMFWYRQDPGLGLRLIYFSYDVKMKEKGDIPEGYSVSREKKERFSLILESASTNQTSMYLCASLRQGPKETQYFGPGTRLLVL.

The chain has TRBV7-9 and TRBJ2-2; tentative D call: TRBD2 (7 bases). The CDR3 covers 15 residues. Germline CDR1 reads SEHNR; CDR2 reads FQNEAQ (reference sequence). The V and J ends lost 6 bases and 7 bases respectively, with 18 bases between them. CDR3 in DNA: TGTGCCAGCAGTCGGCCCGGGGGGCCTAGCGGGGAGCTGTTTTTT. Its protein product is CASSRPGGPSGELFF. Filled out from reference TRBV7-9 and TRBJ2-2, the complete variable domain reads DTGVSQNPRHKITKRGQNVTFRCDPISEHNRLYWYRQTLGQGPEFLTYFQNEAQLEKSRLLSDRFSAERPKGSFSTLEIQRTEQGDSAMYLCASSRPGGPSGELFFGEGSRLTVL.

About this clone: This sample also contains other DNA sequences that code for the same CDR3. J is TRBJ2-1 and V is TRBV7-3; 7 positions agree with TRBD2. CDR1 is SGHTA and CDR2 is FQGTGA in the germline V gene. The CDR3 consists of 13 residues. J lost 4 bases, V lost 6 bases, and 3 bases had no gene match. The CDR3 spells CASSGGGYNEQFF. CDR3 DNA: TGTGCCAGCAGTGGGGGGGGGTACAATGAGCAGTTCTTC.

The chain joins TRBV4-3 to TRBJ2-1; the match to TRBD2 covers 7 bases. J was trimmed by 5 bases and V by 1 base; bases with no gene match: 2. Germline V gene data show CDR1 as LGHNA and CDR2 as YSLEER. This CDR3 contains 14 residues. CDR3 nucleotides: TGCGCCAGCAGCCAAGGTGCGGGGGACAATGAGCAGTTCTTC. It is translated as CASSQGAGDNEQFF.

This chain joins TRBV6-1 and TRBJ1-6, with TRBD1 matching 9 bases. CDR1 is MNHNS, CDR2 SASEGT, per germline. The CDR3 has 15 residues. Unmatched junction bases numbered 8, after V lost 5 bases and J lost 9 bases. DNA for the CDR3: TGTGCCAGCAGTCCGACAGGGGGGCAATCTTCACCCCTCCACTTT. Residues: CASSPTGGQSSPLHF.

This clone occurred once. The rearrangement joins TRBV10-3 to TRBJ1-2; 7 nucleotides match TRBD1. Unmatched junction bases numbered 6, after V lost 0 bases and J lost 8 bases. CDR1 ENHRY and CDR2 SYGVKD come from the germline V gene. The CDR3 spans 14 residues. In nucleotides, the CDR3 is TGTGCCATCAGTGAGTCAGAAGGGGGCGCGGGCTACACCTTC. It is translated as CAISESEGGAGYTF.

This clone was seen once. The V gene is TRBV6-6, the J gene TRBJ1-1, with TRBD1 as a possible D gene (6 bases). The length of the CDR3 is 15 residues. CDR1 and CDR2 (germline): MNHNY, SVGAGI (reference sequence). V lost 10 bases, J lost 1 base, and 19 bases lay in between. CDR3 region: CATGEAGVENTEAFF. The CDR3 DNA reads as TGTGCCACGGGCGAAGCAGGGGTGGAGAACACTGAAGCTTTCTTT.